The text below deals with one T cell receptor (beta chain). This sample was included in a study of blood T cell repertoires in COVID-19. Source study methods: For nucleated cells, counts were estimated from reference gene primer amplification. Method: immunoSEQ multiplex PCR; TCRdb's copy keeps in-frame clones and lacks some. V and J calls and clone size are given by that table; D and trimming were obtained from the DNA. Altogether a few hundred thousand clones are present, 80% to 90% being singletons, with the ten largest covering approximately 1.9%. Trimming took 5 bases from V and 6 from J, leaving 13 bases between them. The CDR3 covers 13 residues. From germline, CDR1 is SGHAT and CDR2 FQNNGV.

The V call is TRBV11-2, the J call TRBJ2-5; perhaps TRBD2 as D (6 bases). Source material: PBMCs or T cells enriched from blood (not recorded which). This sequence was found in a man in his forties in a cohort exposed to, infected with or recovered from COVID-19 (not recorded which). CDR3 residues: CASSGGAKKTQYF. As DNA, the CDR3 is TGTGCCAGCAGCGGCGGGGCCAAGAAGACCCAGTACTTC.